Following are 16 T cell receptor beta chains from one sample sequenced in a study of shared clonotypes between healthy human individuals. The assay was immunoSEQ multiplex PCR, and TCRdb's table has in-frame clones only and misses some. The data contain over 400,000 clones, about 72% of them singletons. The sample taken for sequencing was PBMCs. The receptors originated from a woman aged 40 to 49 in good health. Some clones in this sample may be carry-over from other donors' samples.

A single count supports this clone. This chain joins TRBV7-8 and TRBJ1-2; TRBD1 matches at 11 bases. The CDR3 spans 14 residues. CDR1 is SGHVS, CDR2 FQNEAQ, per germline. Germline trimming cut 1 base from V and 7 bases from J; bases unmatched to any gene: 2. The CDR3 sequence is CASSLGTGGFGYTF. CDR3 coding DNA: TGTGCCAGCAGCTTAGGGACAGGGGGCTTTGGCTACACCTTC.

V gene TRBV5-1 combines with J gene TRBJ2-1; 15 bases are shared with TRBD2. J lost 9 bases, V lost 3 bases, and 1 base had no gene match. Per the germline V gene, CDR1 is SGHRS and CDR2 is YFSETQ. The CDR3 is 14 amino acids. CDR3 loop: CASSWTSGRVEQFF. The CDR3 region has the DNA TGCGCCAGCAGCTGGACTAGCGGGAGGGTTGAGCAGTTCTTC. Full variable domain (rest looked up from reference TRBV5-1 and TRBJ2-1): KAGVTQTPRYLIKTRGQQVTLSCSPISGHRSVSWYQQTPGQGLQFLFEYFSETQRNKGNFPGRFSGRQFSNSRSEMNVSTLELGDSALYLCASSWTSGRVEQFFGPGTRLTVL.

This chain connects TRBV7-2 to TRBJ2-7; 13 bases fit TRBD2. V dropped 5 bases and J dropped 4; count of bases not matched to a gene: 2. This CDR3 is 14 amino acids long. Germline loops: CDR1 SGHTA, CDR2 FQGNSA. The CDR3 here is CASSQGLAGYEQYF. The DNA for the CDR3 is TGTGCCAGCAGCCAGGGACTAGCGGGGTACGAGCAGTACTTC.

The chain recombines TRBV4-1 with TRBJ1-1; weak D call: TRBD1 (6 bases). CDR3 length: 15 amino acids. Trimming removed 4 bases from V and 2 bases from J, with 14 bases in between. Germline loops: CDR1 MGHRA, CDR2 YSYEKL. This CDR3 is CASSRRTELNTEAFF. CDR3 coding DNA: TGCGCCAGCAGCCGCCGGACAGAGCTAAACACTGAAGCTTTCTTT.

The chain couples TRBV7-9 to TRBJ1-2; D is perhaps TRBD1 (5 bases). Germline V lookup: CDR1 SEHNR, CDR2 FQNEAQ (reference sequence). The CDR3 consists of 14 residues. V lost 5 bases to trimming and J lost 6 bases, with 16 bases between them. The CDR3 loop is CASSPVGTLNGYTF. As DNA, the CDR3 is TGTGCCAGCAGCCCGGTGGGGACCCTCAATGGCTACACCTTC.

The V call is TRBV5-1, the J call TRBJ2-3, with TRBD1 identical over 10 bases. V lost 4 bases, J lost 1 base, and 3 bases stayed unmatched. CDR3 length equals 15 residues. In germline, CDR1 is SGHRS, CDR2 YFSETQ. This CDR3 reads CASSDGTGGTDTQYF. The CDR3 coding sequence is TGCGCCAGCAGCGACGGGACAGGGGGCACAGATACGCAGTATTTT.

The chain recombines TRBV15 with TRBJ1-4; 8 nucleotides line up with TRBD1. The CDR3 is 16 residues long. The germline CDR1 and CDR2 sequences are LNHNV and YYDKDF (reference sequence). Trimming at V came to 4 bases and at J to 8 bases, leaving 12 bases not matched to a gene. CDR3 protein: CATSTMSQGAGEKLFF. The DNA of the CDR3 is TGTGCCACCAGCACCATGTCGCAGGGGGCTGGGGAAAAACTGTTTTTT.

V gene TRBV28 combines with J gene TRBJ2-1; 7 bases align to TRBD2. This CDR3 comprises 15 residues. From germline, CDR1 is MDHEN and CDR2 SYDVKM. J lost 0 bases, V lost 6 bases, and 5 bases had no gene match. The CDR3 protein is CASSRGLSSYNEQFF. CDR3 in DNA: TGTGCCAGCAGCCGGGGACTATCCTCCTACAATGAGCAGTTCTTC.

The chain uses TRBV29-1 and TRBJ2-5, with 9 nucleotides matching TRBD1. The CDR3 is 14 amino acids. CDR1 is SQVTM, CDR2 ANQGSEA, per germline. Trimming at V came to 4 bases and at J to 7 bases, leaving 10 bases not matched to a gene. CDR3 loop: CSVGTGASLGTQYF. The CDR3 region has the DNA TGCAGCGTTGGGACAGGGGCCTCCCTTGGGACCCAGTACTTC.

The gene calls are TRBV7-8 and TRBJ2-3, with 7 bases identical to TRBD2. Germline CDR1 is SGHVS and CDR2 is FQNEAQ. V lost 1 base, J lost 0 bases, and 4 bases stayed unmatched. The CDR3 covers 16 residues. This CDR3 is CASSLGAGRSTDTQYF. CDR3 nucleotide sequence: TGTGCCAGCAGCTTAGGAGCGGGAAGGAGCACAGATACGCAGTATTTT.

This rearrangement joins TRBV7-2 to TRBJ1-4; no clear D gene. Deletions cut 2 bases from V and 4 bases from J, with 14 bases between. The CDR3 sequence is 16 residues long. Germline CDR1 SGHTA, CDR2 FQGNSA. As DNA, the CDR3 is TGTGCCAGCAGCTTAACGCGAACCCGAAATAATGAAAAACTGTTTTTT. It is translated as CASSLTRTRNNEKLFF. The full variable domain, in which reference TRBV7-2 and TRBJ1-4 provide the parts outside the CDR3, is GAGVSQSPSNKVTEKGKDVELRCDPISGHTALYWYRQSLGQGLEFLIYFQGNSAPDKSGLPSDRFSAERTGGSVSTLTIQRTQQEDSAVYLCASSLTRTRNNEKLFFGSGTQLSVL.

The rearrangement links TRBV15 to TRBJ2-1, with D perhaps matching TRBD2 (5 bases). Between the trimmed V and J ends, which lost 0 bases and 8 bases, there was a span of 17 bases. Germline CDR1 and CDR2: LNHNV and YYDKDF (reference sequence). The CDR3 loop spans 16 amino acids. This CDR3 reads CATSREGPGAGYEQFF. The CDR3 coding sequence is TGTGCCACCAGCAGAGAAGGGCCGGGCGCGGGCTATGAGCAGTTCTTC.

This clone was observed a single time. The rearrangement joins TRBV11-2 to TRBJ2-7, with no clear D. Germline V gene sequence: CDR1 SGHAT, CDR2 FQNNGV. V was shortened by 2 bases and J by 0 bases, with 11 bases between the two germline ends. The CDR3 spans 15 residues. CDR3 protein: CASSLMRTVSYEQYF. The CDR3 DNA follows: TGTGCCAGCAGCTTAATGCGGACGGTCTCCTACGAGCAGTACTTC.

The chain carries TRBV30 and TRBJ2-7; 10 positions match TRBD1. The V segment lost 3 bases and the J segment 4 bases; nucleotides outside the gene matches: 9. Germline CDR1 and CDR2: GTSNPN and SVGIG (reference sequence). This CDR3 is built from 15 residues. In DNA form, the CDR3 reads TGTGCCTGGAGAATGACAGGGGGCTATCCTTACGAGCAGTACTTC. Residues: CAWRMTGGYPYEQYF. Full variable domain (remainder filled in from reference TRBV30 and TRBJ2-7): SQTIHQWPATLVQPVGSPLSLECTVEGTSNPNLYWYRQAAGRGLQLLFYSVGIGQISSEVPQNLSASRPQDRQFILSSKKLLLSDSGFYLCAWRMTGGYPYEQYFGPGTRLTVT.

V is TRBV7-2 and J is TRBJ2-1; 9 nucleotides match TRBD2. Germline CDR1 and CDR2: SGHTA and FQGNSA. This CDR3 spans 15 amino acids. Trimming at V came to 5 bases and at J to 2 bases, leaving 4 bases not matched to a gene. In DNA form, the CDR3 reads TGTGCCAGCAGCCTGCTAGCGGGACCCTACAATGAGCAGTTCTTC. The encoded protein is CASSLLAGPYNEQFF.

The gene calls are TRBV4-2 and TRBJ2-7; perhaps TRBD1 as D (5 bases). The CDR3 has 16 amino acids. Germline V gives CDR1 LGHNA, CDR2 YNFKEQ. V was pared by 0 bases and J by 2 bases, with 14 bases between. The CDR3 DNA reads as TGTGCCAGCAGCCAAGAGATTGCTGACAGAACCTACGAGCAGTACTTC. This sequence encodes CASSQEIADRTYEQYF.